This paragraph covers one T cell receptor (beta chain) sequence. It lacks a known antigen. The sample holds no much larger clone one base away, and base qualities are not on file. The data were taken from a study of vaccination and CD4 T cells after COVID-19 (dated by TCRdb to between 2021 and 2022). Background on the whole study: Every convalescent patient had a positive nasal swab PCR test for SARS-CoV-2, with mild disease in 8 to 10 patients and severe disease in one. Six males and four females were included in the convalescent cohort, with two Hispanic individuals, seven Caucasians, two Asians and one multiracial person represented. Participants got two doses of the Pfizer-BioNTech BNT162b2 vaccine (n=8) or two doses of the Moderna mRNA-1273 vaccine (n=2). Post-COVID blood samples from convalescent patients were collected a median of approximately 100 days after diagnosis, with a range of 35 to 161 days. Post-vaccine blood samples were collected a median of approximately 77 days after the second vaccine dose, ranging from roughly 12 to 250 days. For a few convalescent patients, samples were collected at an early post-vaccination timepoint (day 14) as well as at a late post-vaccination timepoint (days 161 to 241). Overlapping spike peptide pools from SARS-CoV-2 and from the common cold coronaviruses HCoV-NL63, HCoV-OC43 and HCoV-229E were used as culture stimuli. As controls, cultures received a CEFX viral epitope pool (the positive control), an HIV-1 Nef peptide pool (the negative control), or no peptide at all. In roughly 11 COVID-19 convalescent patients and 4 infection-naive healthy vaccine recipients, the spike-specific CD4+ TCR repertoire before mRNA vaccination was compared with the repertoire after mRNA vaccination. General findings and caveats noted by the study authors: The study included relatively few convalescent patients and did not analyze early timepoints after natural infection. An increase in the median number of SARS-CoV-2-reactive clonotypes from more than 20 after infection to 35 to 40 after vaccination was observed, but the change was not found to be significant. In convalescent patients, a median 86.3% of post-vaccine SARS-CoV-2-reactive clones were detected only after vaccination, and vaccine-specific priming was suggested by this finding. Nearly all vaccine-specific clones in convalescent patients (304 of 307) were mono-reactive for SARS-CoV-2 spike rather than cross-reactive with common cold coronaviruses.

The sample's time point label, in plain terms: late sampling 161 to 241 days after vaccination in a few convalescent patients. Read against the paper, the sample's treatment or condition label means: roughly 11-day PBMC culture with coronavirus spike peptide pools or control peptides (ViraFEST assay). The study used the ViraFEST assay, which expanded antigen-specific T cells with peptide pools and then identified expanded clonotypes by TCR sequencing. The positive SARS-CoV-2 PCR tests of the convalescent patients were dated from March to December 2020, before the Alpha, Beta and Delta variants emerged in the United States. Each well held 2 million to 2.5 million PBMCs cultured with about 9.8 ug/ml peptide pools in IMDM containing roughly 5% human AB serum and about 10 IU/ml IL-2. Half of the culture medium was replaced with fresh IL-2-containing medium on days 3 and 7. Once the cells had been in culture for about 10 days, the EasySep CD4+ T cell isolation kit was used to isolate CD4+ T cells by negative selection. Ficoll-Paque Plus gradient centrifugation was used to isolate PBMCs from whole blood, and the isolated PBMCs were then either used fresh or cryopreserved at -140C. Culture conditions were generally each tested in triplicate wells.

The receptor library was made with PCR. TCR sequencing of DNA from cultured CD4+ T cells used the Oncomine TCR Beta short-read assay at the Johns Hopkins FTIC core. Genomic DNA was extracted from the cultured CD4+ T cells with the QIAamp micro DNA kit. Oncomine TCR Beta libraries from cultured CD4+ T cells were pooled with unique dual indexes and sequenced on an Illumina iSeq 100. The authors' analysis ran thus. Non-productive sequences were removed, and CDR3s that did not start with C, did not end with F or W, or were shorter than 7 amino acids were discarded. Antigen-specific clonotypes were identified using the MANAFEST web application through comparison of peptide-stimulated wells with reference and other culture wells. For a clone to be called positive, the clone needed an FDR below 0.05, an odds ratio above 5, and a productive frequency above 0.1% in at least two of three replicate wells. Cross-reactive clonotypes were defined as significantly expanded in both SARS-CoV-2 spike wells and at least one common cold coronavirus spike condition. Similarity between CDR3 sequences was evaluated in R version 3.6.1 using Levenshtein distances (stringdist) and unrooted phylogenetic trees (ape). The public reads were quality trimmed at Q25 with fastp and then assembled into clones with MiXCR by TCRdb, keeping productive beta chains. Records with the same CDR3 protein are collapsed into one entry carrying the most frequent genes and DNA. TCRdb, rather than the study authors, made the V and J calls. The sample profile shows under 20,000 distinct CDR3 sequences; around 50% of them were found once. The biggest ten clones account for approximately 17% of the sample.

The sequence derives from a human donor who had recovered from COVID-19. Source: CD4+ T cells from blood, cultured in vitro, taken about 7 months after SARS-CoV-2 vaccination.

The CDR3 region reads CSAADRTGRSGYTF. The DNA reads as follows: TGCAGTGCCGCGGATCGGACAGGGAGGAGTGGCTACACCTTC. The rearranged chain carries TRBV20-1 and TRBJ1-2; 8 of the junction bases match TRBD1. The germline V gene (reference sequence) specifies DFQATT as CDR1 and SNEGSKA as CDR2. Clipping removes 6 bases from V and 7 bases from J, with 13 as the unmatched junction base count. The CDR3 has 14 amino acids, counting the end cysteine and phenylalanine. CDR3 DNA is the only sequence kept; it has 42 bases, read in frame from the first base.